The 13 T cell receptor beta chains below come from one sample, sequenced in a study of blood T cell repertoires in COVID-19. The repertoire was sequenced with immunoSEQ multiplex PCR; TCRdb's copy has only in-frame clones and lacks some. The sample consists of 150,000 to 200,000 clones, about nine tenths of them appearing once. The sequencing input was peripheral blood. The receptors were sampled from a woman aged 60-75 years with COVID-19, enrolled during active disease.

The chain joins TRBV9 to TRBJ1-1; D is ambiguous. The germline gives CDR1 SGDLS, CDR2 YYNGEE. The CDR3 is 14 residues long. Trimming shortened V by 0 bases and J by 0 bases, and 6 bases separated the two germline ends. In DNA form, the CDR3 reads TGTGCCAGCAGCGTAGGTCAGGTGAACACTGAAGCTTTCTTT. Amino acids: CASSVGQVNTEAFF.

The CDR3 DNA sequence: TGTGCCAGTAGGAAACAGCTTCACAATGAGCAGTTCTTC. It translates to CASRKQLHNEQFF. The chain carries TRBV19 and TRBJ2-1; D is undetermined. CDR3 length equals 13 residues. Trimming shortened V by 6 bases and J by 5 bases, and 11 bases separated the two germline ends. Germline V lookup: CDR1 LNHDA, CDR2 SQIVND (reference sequence).

The rearrangement joins TRBV11-1 to TRBJ2-2; the D is unclear. The germline V gene has CDR1 SGHAT and CDR2 FQDESV (reference sequence). The CDR3 runs to 14 residues. V dropped 6 bases and J dropped 0 bases, with 8 bases sitting between them. CDR3 loop: CASSGRPNTGELFF. In nucleotides, the CDR3 is TGTGCCAGCAGTGGCCGCCCGAACACCGGGGAGCTGTTTTTT.

The chain employs TRBV4-1 and TRBJ1-2; TRBD1 agrees at 7 bases. V shed 4 bases, J shed 1 base, and the junction held 6 bases outside the gene matches. Germline V gene data show CDR1 as MGHRA and CDR2 as YSYEKL. The CDR3 length is 15 residues. The CDR3 is CASSLRQGGNYGYTF. CDR3 nucleotides: TGCGCCAGCAGCCTCCGACAGGGAGGTAACTATGGCTACACCTTC.

There are a few counts of this clone. V usage is TRBV19 and J usage is TRBJ2-7; D is possibly TRBD1 (5 bases). The CDR3 is 13 amino acids. Germline V gene sequence: CDR1 LNHDA, CDR2 SQIVND (reference sequence). Trimming removed 3 bases at V and 2 bases at J, with 8 bases between. This chain's CDR3 is CASSIVGAYEQYF. CDR3 in DNA: TGTGCCAGTAGTATTGTAGGGGCCTACGAGCAGTACTTC.

The V call is TRBV2, the J call TRBJ1-3; no clear D. V was cut by 6 bases and J by 2 bases, with 11 bases left in between. Germline V lookup: CDR1 SNHLY, CDR2 FYNNEI. This CDR3 is built from 14 residues. The CDR3 sequence: CASRTGRTGNTIYF. CDR3 sequence (DNA): TGTGCCAGCAGGACGGGGAGGACTGGAAACACCATATATTTT.

This sequence joins TRBV5-8 and TRBJ1-4, with 8 bases aligning to TRBD1. CDR3 length: 16 amino acids. Germline V CDR1 and CDR2: SGHTS, YDEGEE. The V segment lost 0 bases and the J segment 7 bases; nucleotides outside the gene matches: 8. The CDR3 DNA reads TGTGCCAGCAGCTTGGGGACAGGGACTGATCGTGAAAAACTGTTTTTT. This translates into CASSLGTGTDREKLFF.

CDR3 nucleotides: TGTGCCAGCAGATTTAAGACTAGCGGGAACCAAGAGACCCAGTACTTC. Its protein is CASRFKTSGNQETQYF. This rearrangement joins TRBV28 to TRBJ2-5, with 11 positions matching TRBD2. The V gene's germline CDR1 is MDHEN and CDR2 SYDVKM. The CDR3 is made up of 16 amino acids. After removal of 6 bases from V and 0 bases from J, the junction contained 6 bases not matched to a gene.

This sequence joins TRBV5-1 and TRBJ1-3; 7 positions match TRBD1. The J segment lost 2 bases and the V segment lost 3 bases, leaving 2 bases of the junction unmatched. The germline CDR1 and CDR2 sequences are SGHRS and YFSETQ. The CDR3 sequence is 14 residues long. The CDR3 spells CASSSTGAGNTIYF. Written as DNA, the CDR3 is TGCGCCAGCAGCTCAACAGGGGCTGGAAACACCATATATTTT.

V usage is TRBV30 and J usage is TRBJ1-6; 9 positions match TRBD1. Germline CDR1 GTSNPN, CDR2 SVGIG (reference sequence). V lost 1 base, J lost 10 bases, and 8 bases stayed unmatched. The CDR3 spans 15 residues. CDR3 sequence reads: CAWSEGQGIYSPLHF. The CDR3 DNA is TGTGCCTGGAGTGAGGGACAGGGAATCTACTCACCCCTCCACTTT.

V usage is TRBV7-3 and J usage is TRBJ2-1; TRBD1 matches 9 bases. The germline gives CDR1 SGHTA, CDR2 FQGTGA. The CDR3 has 15 residues. Trimming took 1 base from V and 3 from J; bases not matched to a gene: 1. DNA for the CDR3: TGTGCCAGCAGCTTAAGGGACAGGGACTACAATGAGCAGTTCTTC. This translates into CASSLRDRDYNEQFF.

The chain joins TRBV30 to TRBJ2-7; the D gene is possibly TRBD1 (5 bases). V was cut by 5 bases and J by 4 bases, with 12 bases left in between. The germline V gene has CDR1 GTSNPN and CDR2 SVGIG (reference sequence). This CDR3 comprises 12 residues. CDR3 residues: CAWFRVGYEQYF. CDR3 coding DNA: TGTGCCTGGTTCAGGGTAGGGTACGAGCAGTACTTC.

This rearrangement joins TRBV6-5 to TRBJ2-5, with 8 bases that match TRBD1. This CDR3 spans 13 amino acids. Germline lookup yields CDR1 MNHEY and CDR2 SVGAGI. Trimming took 6 bases from V and 5 from J; bases not matched to a gene: 5. The CDR3 DNA reads as TGTGCCAGCAGCCAGGGGGCGAGGGAGACCCAGTACTTC. Protein sequence: CASSQGARETQYF.